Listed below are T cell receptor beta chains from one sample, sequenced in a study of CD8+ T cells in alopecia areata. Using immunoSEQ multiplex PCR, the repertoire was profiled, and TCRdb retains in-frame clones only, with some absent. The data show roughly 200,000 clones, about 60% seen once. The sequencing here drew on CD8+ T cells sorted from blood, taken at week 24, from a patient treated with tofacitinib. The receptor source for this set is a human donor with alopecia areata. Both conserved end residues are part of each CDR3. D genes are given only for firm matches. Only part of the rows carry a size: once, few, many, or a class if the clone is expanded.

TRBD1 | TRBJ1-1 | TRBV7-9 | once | TGTGCCAGCAGCTACTACAGGGGAACAGAAGCTTTCTTT | CASSYYRGTEAFF
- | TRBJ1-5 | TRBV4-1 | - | TGCGCCAGCAGCCAGTTCTTAGGTCTGGGAGTCAATCAGCCCCAGCATTTT | CASSQFLGLGVNQPQHF
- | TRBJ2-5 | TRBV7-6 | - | TGTGCCAGCAGCTCCATCAGTGTGGGAGGAGAGACCCAGTACTTC | CASSSISVGGETQYF
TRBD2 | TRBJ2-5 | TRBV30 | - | TGTGCCTGGGGGCCCGGGAGGGAGACCCAGTACTTC | CAWGPGRETQYF
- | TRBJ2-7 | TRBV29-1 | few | TGCAGCGTTTTAGGTGACAGGTTCTACGAGCAGTACTTC | CSVLGDRFYEQYF
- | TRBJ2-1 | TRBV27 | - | TGTGCCAGCAGTTCGTGGACATACCACAATGAGCAGTTCTTC | CASSSWTYHNEQFF
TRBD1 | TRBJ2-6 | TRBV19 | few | TGTGCCAGTAGTAAACAGGGGATCACTGGGGCCAACGTCCTGACTTTC | CASSKQGITGANVLTF
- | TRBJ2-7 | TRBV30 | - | TGTGCCTGGAGTGTTGGGGCCTACGAGCAGTACTTC | CAWSVGAYEQYF
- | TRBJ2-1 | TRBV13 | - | TGTGCCAGCAGCTCTAGCAACAATGAGCAGTTCTTC | CASSSSNNEQFF
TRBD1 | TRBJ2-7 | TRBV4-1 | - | TGCGCCAGCAGCCAAGCTGAGACAGGGGGCTTGGGTGAGCAGTACTTC | CASSQAETGGLGEQYF
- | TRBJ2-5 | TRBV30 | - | TGTGCCTGGAGGTACGGGGCCTGGGAGACCCAGTACTTC | CAWRYGAWETQYF
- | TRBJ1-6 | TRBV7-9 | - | TGTGCCAGCGATGGACTGGGTAATTCACCCCTCCACTTT | CASDGLGNSPLHF
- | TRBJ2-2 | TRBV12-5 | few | TGTGCTAGTGCCTCCGACGGGTCGAACACCGGGGAGCTGTTTTTT | CASASDGSNTGELFF
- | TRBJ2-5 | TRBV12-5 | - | TGTGCTAGTGGTTTGGTACCCCATAACTTC | CASGLVPHNF
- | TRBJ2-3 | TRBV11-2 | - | TGTGCCAGCAGCCAGCCCGTAGGGACGAGGTATACGCAGTATTTT | CASSQPVGTRYTQYF
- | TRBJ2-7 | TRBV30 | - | TGTGCCTGGATTCCTAGCGCTTACGAGCAGTACTTC | CAWIPSAYEQYF
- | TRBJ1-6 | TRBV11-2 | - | TGTGCCAGCAGCTTAGCCGGGGATAATTCACCCCTCCACTTT | CASSLAGDNSPLHF
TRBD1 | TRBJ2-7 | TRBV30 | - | TGTGCCTGGGAAACAGGGGACGGCTACGAGCAGTACTTC | CAWETGDGYEQYF
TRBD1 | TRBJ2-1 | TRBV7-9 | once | TGTGCCAGCAGCCACACCCTTGGACAGGGGGGAGTCTATGAGCAGTTCTTC | CASSHTLGQGGVYEQFF
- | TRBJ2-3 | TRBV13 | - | TGTGCCAGCAGCCCCAGCACAGATACGCAGTATTTT | CASSPSTDTQYF
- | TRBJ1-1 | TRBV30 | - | TGTGCCTGGAGTGTCTCCGAGTGGTATATGAACACTGAAGCTTTCTTT | CAWSVSEWYMNTEAFF
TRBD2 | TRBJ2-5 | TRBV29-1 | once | TGCAGCGTTGAAGGGACTAGCGGGGAGAAGTACCAAGAGACCCAGTACTTC | CSVEGTSGEKYQETQYF
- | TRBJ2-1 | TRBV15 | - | TGTGCCACCAGCAGGGACCGTCTCGATGAGCAGTTCTTC | CATSRDRLDEQFF
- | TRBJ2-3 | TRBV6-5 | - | TGTGCCAGCACCACGGGGGAGAGGTCAACGCAGTATTTT | CASTTGERSTQYF